The rows below give T cell receptor beta chains drawn from one sample of a study of Graves' ophthalmopathy and Graves' hyperthyroidism. TCRdb reanalysed the multiplex PCR reads using MiXCR and keeps one entry per CDR3 protein. The data hold about 210,000 distinct CDR3 sequences, with under 30% observed a single time. Material for sequencing was peripheral blood. These receptors all stem from a man in his fifties or sixties with Graves' ophthalmopathy. Both conserved end residues are part of each CDR3. Each record gives: clone size, V gene, J gene, D gene, CDR3 DNA, CDR3 protein. The D gene is left open where the match is weak. Only some rows state a clone size, as once, few, many or a class for expanded clones.

many	TRBV5-1	TRBJ2-7	NA	TGCGCCAGCAGCGAGGACAGTAGCTACGAGCAGTACTTC	CASSEDSSYEQYF
many	TRBV28	TRBJ1-5	TRBD1	TGTGCCAGCAGTGAGGACCAGGGGGGCGATCAGCCCCAGCATTTT	CASSEDQGGDQPQHF
many	TRBV6-6	TRBJ1-1	NA	TGTGCCAGCAGTCCGGGCTCGTTGACTTTACAGAGAATGAACACTGAAGCTTTCTTT	CASSPGSLTLQRMNTEAFF
many	TRBV7-9	TRBJ2-5	NA	TGTGCCAGCAGCCGGGAGTGGGAACAAGAGACCCAGTACTTC	CASSREWEQETQYF
NA	TRBV7-9	TRBJ1-1	TRBD1	TGTGCCAGCAGCTCCAGGGGGCCGATTGAAGCTTTCTTT	CASSSRGPIEAFF
NA	TRBV6-1	TRBJ1-2	TRBD1	TGTGCCAGCAGACGTACCGGGACAGGGGGCGGGCCTGGCTACACCTTC	CASRRTGTGGGPGYTF
many	TRBV6-1	TRBJ1-5	NA	TGTGCCAGCAGTGAAGGTGGGAATCAGCCCCAGCATTTT	CASSEGGNQPQHF
many	TRBV11-3	TRBJ2-4	NA	TGTGCCAGCAGCTTATTGGGGGGAACCAAAAACATTCAGTACTTC	CASSLLGGTKNIQYF
many	TRBV13	TRBJ2-5	NA	TGTGCCAGCAGCGGACGGGCCCAAGAGACCCAGTACTTC	CASSGRAQETQYF
NA	TRBV19	TRBJ1-1	NA	TGTGCCAGTAGTTGGAGGGGCACTGAAGCTTTCTTT	CASSWRGTEAFF
many	TRBV6-5	TRBJ2-5	NA	TGTGCCAGCAGTTATGGTGGGAGCGCCCAAGAGACCCAGTACTTC	CASSYGGSAQETQYF
NA	TRBV19	TRBJ1-5	NA	TGTGCCAGTAGTCCCTCGGACAGTAGAAACCAACCCCAGCATTTT	CASSPSDSRNQPQHF
few	TRBV15	TRBJ2-5	NA	TGTGCCACCAGCAGAGATCGGGCGGTACAGGCCGGGGAGACCCAGTACTTC	CATSRDRAVQAGETQYF
NA	TRBV5-5	TRBJ2-5	TRBD1	TGTGCCAGCAGCTTTCAGGGGGCTCAAGAGACCCAGTACTTC	CASSFQGAQETQYF
many	TRBV2	TRBJ1-1	TRBD1	TGTGCCAGCAGCGGACAGGGCGGGTACACTGAAGCTTTCTTT	CASSGQGGYTEAFF
many	TRBV4-1	TRBJ2-2	NA	TGCGCCAGCAGCCGCTCGCCCGGAGGACTACCCAACACCGGGGAGCTGTTTTTT	CASSRSPGGLPNTGELFF
NA	TRBV12-3/TRBV12-4	TRBJ1-1	NA	TGTGCCAGCAGTTTACAAGCGGGGAACACTGAAGCTTTCTTT	CASSLQAGNTEAFF
NA	TRBV12-5	TRBJ1-1	NA	TGTGCTAGTGGTTTGGTACCGAACACTGAAGCTTTCTTT	CASGLVPNTEAFF
NA	TRBV6-2/TRBV6-3	TRBJ1-1	NA	TGTGCCAGCAGTTTTAGCCGCGGGAACACTGAAGCTTTCTTT	CASSFSRGNTEAFF
many	TRBV25-1	TRBJ1-1	NA	TGTGCCAGCAGTGAATTCCCAGGTCACACTGAAGCTTTCTTT	CASSEFPGHTEAFF
many	TRBV2	TRBJ2-4	NA	TGTGCCAGCATGCAGGAGGTAGCCAAAAACATTCAGTACTTC	CASMQEVAKNIQYF
few	TRBV28	TRBJ1-2	NA	TGTGCCAGCAGGGTCCAAAGGGCGAGTGGCTACACCTTC	CASRVQRASGYTF
NA	TRBV6-2/TRBV6-3	TRBJ1-2	NA	TGTGCCAGCAGCCTCGTCTCGGGAGGGCCCCCCACCTTC	CASSLVSGGPPTF
many	TRBV6-5	TRBJ2-7	NA	TGTGCCAGCAGTTATGATTGGAGCCCCTACTCGGAGCAGTACTTC	CASSYDWSPYSEQYF
many	TRBV7-6	TRBJ2-2	NA	TGTGCCAGCAGCTTAATGGGCAATGATTACACCGGGGAGCTGTTTTTT	CASSLMGNDYTGELFF
many	TRBV5-1	TRBJ2-7	NA	TGCGCCAGCAGCTTGAAAGGGCGCGAGCAGTACTTC	CASSLKGREQYF
many	TRBV7-8	TRBJ2-7	NA	TGTGCCAGCAGCTTAGCGGCGCAGTTCGAGCAGTACTTC	CASSLAAQFEQYF
many	TRBV12-3/TRBV12-4	TRBJ2-7	NA	TGTGCCAGCAGTTTGTCCCACGAGCAGTACTTC	CASSLSHEQYF
many	TRBV6-2/TRBV6-3	TRBJ1-1	TRBD1	TGTGCCAGCAGTTACTCGGTTGGGACAGGGGGCACTGAAGCTTTCTTT	CASSYSVGTGGTEAFF
NA	TRBV6-1	TRBJ1-3	NA	TGTGCCAGCAGTACCTACAGGGACTCTGGAAACACCATATATTTT	CASSTYRDSGNTIYF
many	TRBV15	TRBJ1-3	NA	TGTGCCACCAGCAGAGAGGGCCCCTGGGGCGACTCTGGAAACACCATATATTTT	CATSREGPWGDSGNTIYF
few	TRBV12-3/TRBV12-4	TRBJ1-1	NA	TGTGCCAGCAGTTTGGGAAGGATCACTGAAGCTTTCTTT	CASSLGRITEAFF
few	TRBV7-2	TRBJ2-7	NA	TGTGCCAGCAGTCGTCAGGGATTTGGCGAGCAGTACTTC	CASSRQGFGEQYF
NA	TRBV20-1	TRBJ1-1	NA	TGCAGTGCTAGAGATTTTAAGGGAACTGAAGCTTTCTTT	CSARDFKGTEAFF
NA	TRBV20-1	TRBJ1-2	NA	TGCAGTGCTCCTCCCTCAGGGGTTAACTATGGCTACACCTTC	CSAPPSGVNYGYTF
NA	TRBV7-2	TRBJ1-2	NA	TGTGCCAGCAGCTCCTACACGGACTTTATATATGGCTACACCTTC	CASSSYTDFIYGYTF
many	TRBV6-1	TRBJ1-3	TRBD1	TGTGCCAGCAGCCCCGGACAGGACCACTCTGGAAACACCATATATTTT	CASSPGQDHSGNTIYF
many	TRBV7-9	TRBJ1-2	TRBD1	TGTGCCAGCAGCTTTGGACAGGTTCATGGCTACACCTTC	CASSFGQVHGYTF
NA	TRBV20-1	TRBJ1-6	TRBD1	TGCAGTGCTAGAAACCCGGGACAGGAAAAGGAGTCACCCCTCCACTTT	CSARNPGQEKESPLHF
many	TRBV7-3	TRBJ1-1	NA	TGTGCCAGCAGCTTACTCACGGGGGCGCGCACTGAAGCTTTCTTT	CASSLLTGARTEAFF
many	TRBV6-5	TRBJ2-1	TRBD2	TGTGCCAGCAGTTCCGGGGGGTGGGGGAACAATGAGCAGTTCTTC	CASSSGGWGNNEQFF
many	TRBV28	TRBJ1-5	TRBD1	TGTGCCAGCAGTGCGGACAGGGGAGGCAATCAGCCCCAGCATTTT	CASSADRGGNQPQHF
many	TRBV29-1	TRBJ1-2	NA	TGCAGCGGCCGGGAGAACTATGGCTACACCTTC	CSGRENYGYTF
many	TRBV9	TRBJ2-5	TRBD1	TGTGCCAGCAGCGTACAGACAGGGGGAGTGGAGACCCAGTACTTC	CASSVQTGGVETQYF
many	TRBV30	TRBJ1-3	NA	TGTGCCTGGAGTGCCGGGGGAAACACCATATATTTT	CAWSAGGNTIYF
many	TRBV5-1	TRBJ1-2	NA	TGCGCCAGCAGCTTGGACGGAAACGGTTATGGCTACACCTTC	CASSLDGNGYGYTF
many	TRBV28	TRBJ2-4	NA	TGTGCCAGCAGCCGGGAAAACATTCAGTACTTC	CASSRENIQYF
NA	TRBV27	TRBJ2-5	NA	TGTGCCAGCAGGGACATCGAGGGGACCCAGTACTTC	CASRDIEGTQYF
many	TRBV30	TRBJ1-2	NA	TGTGCCTGGAGTCACAGATATGGCTACATCTTC	CAWSHRYGYIF
many	TRBV5-1	TRBJ2-5	NA	TGCGCCAGCAGCCCGGACGCCCAAGAGACCCAGTACTTC	CASSPDAQETQYF
many	TRBV6-5	TRBJ2-7	NA	TGTGCCAGCAGTTACCGCAGTGGCTACGAGCAGTACTTC	CASSYRSGYEQYF
NA	TRBV28	TRBJ2-7	NA	TGTGCCAGCAGTTTAGTAAGTGACAGGGACTTCTACGAGCAGTACTTC	CASSLVSDRDFYEQYF
many	TRBV12-3/TRBV12-4	TRBJ2-2	TRBD2	TGTGCCAGCAGTCTCCCGGGACTAGCGGGAGCTGCCGGGGAGCTGTTTTTT	CASSLPGLAGAAGELFF